This TCR beta chain was identified during a study of blood T cell repertoires in COVID-19. Trimming took 1 base from V and 5 from J, leaving 18 bases between them. The CDR3 sequence is 16 residues long. The germline gives CDR1 SGHRS, CDR2 YFSETQ. Generated by immunoSEQ multiplex PCR, the TCRdb table keeps only in-frame clones and is missing some. The sample yields some 40,000 clones, approximately 91% seen once. This sequence was found in a woman of 80 years or more with acute or convalescent COVID-19. Sequencing input: peripheral blood. The chain links TRBV5-1 to TRBJ1-1; D is perhaps TRBD1 (6 bases). The CDR3 here is CASSLTGPPVETEAFF. The CDR3 region has the DNA TGCGCCAGCAGCTTGACAGGGCCGCCCGTCGAAACTGAAGCTTTCTTT. Looking up the rest from reference TRBV5-1 and TRBJ1-1 gives the full variable domain: KAGVTQTPRYLIKTRGQQVTLSCSPISGHRSVSWYQQTPGQGLQFLFEYFSETQRNKGNFPGRFSGRQFSNSRSEMNVSTLELGDSALYLCASSLTGPPVETEAFFGQGTRLTVV.